This T cell receptor (beta chain) came from a study of OX40 agonist ivuxolimab in advanced cancers. Study at large: Cohort: about 82% men, mean age approximately 60, aged about 23 to 79. Three patients, one with hepatocellular carcinoma and two with cutaneous melanoma, achieved partial responses. General study findings and limits: Averaging showed that CD8+ T cells had more expanded clones than CD4+ did. The authors did not determine the antigen specificity of the expanded peripheral T cells.

Trimming cost V 5 bases and J 3 bases, with 20 bases left between them. The CDR3 totals 16 residues. Germline CDR1 is MGHRA and CDR2 is YSYEKL. Concerning this clone: The antigen is undetermined.

Assay: immunoSEQ multiplex PCR; the TCRdb copy retains only in-frame clones and omits some. The table lists about 75,000 clones, roughly 81% of them singletons. The chain carries TRBV4-1 and TRBJ2-7; D gene unclear. Sequencing used CD4+ or CD8+ T cells sorted from blood, obtained in a trial of the OX40 agonist ivuxolimab. This TCR derives from an adult with an advanced solid tumor such as melanoma, head and neck, liver or kidney cancer. The CDR3, as DNA: TGCGCCAGCAGCTCAGGTCGCAGTGTGAGAGGCTACGAGCAGTACTTC. Protein: CASSSGRSVRGYEQYF.